This T cell receptor (beta chain) was sequenced during a study of CXCR3-negative and CXCR3-positive naive CD8 T cells. Study background: There were 110 million to 150 million TRB reads altogether, and each library had about 1.5 +/- 0.3 million of them. Study results and limitations: Compared with CXCR3-negative naive cells, CXCR3-positive naive cells showed more hydrophobic TRB CDR3s. Each naive subset displayed comparably high diversity, whereas memory CD8+ cells displayed much lower diversity. After cryopreservation, CXCR3 expression dropped partially; most assays used fresh PBMCs.

Notes on this clonotype: Its specificity is unknown.

TRB cDNA libraries were made by UMI-labeled 5' RACE. Reanalyzing the 5' RACE reads, TCRdb keeps one entry per CDR3 protein, without DNA. This sample contains some 130,000 distinct CDR3 sequences. The CDR3 loop spans 12 amino acids. The germline CDR1 and CDR2 sequences are GTSNPN and SVGIG (reference sequence). CD45RO-CCR7+CD27+CD95- characterized naive CD8+ T cells. This sequence joins TRBV30 and TRBJ1-1. The sample consisted of naive CXCR3+ CD8+ T cells from blood. Noted subset: CD45RO-CCR7+CD27+CD95- naive CD8+ T cells expressing CXCR3 (TNR3+). This receptor was identified in a human donor in good health. Some clones in this sample may be carry-over from other donors' samples. The CDR3 sequence: CACLGIFPEAFF.